This is a list of T cell receptor beta chains from one sample in a study of shared clonotypes between healthy human individuals. TCRdb's copy holds only in-frame clones and misses some; the assay was immunoSEQ multiplex PCR. The table has about 2 million clones, around 96% seen once. The sequenced material came from naive CD8+ T cells sorted from blood. The source of these receptors is a man aged 18 to 35 in good health. CDR3s include the opening cysteine and the closing phenylalanine or tryptophan. Fields, in order: V gene, CDR3 length, J gene, CDR3 protein.

TRBV19	14	TRBJ1-1	CASSIYRGNTEAFF
TRBV5-6	15	TRBJ2-7	CASREGTGLSYEQYF
TRBV10-1	15	TRBJ2-3	CASSWGQGPTDTQYF
TRBV7-6	13	TRBJ1-1	CASSLTQSTEAFF
TRBV4-2	15	TRBJ2-1	CASSQISGLAGEQFF
TRBV11-2	14	TRBJ2-7	CASSPGGPPYEQYF
TRBV23-1	16	TRBJ2-7	CASSRPRRVPSLKQYF
TRBV5-4	12	TRBJ1-2	CASSLFLDGYTF
TRBV28	15	TRBJ1-1	CASSKRQGGDTEAFF
TRBV10-2	16	TRBJ2-1	CASSEVGAGVVGEQFF
TRBV5-4	12	TRBJ1-1	CASRGTGAEAFF
TRBV5-8	16	TRBJ1-1	CASSFSWEWVNTEAFF
TRBV27	13	TRBJ2-7	CASSLGASYEQYF
TRBV28	15	TRBJ2-1	CASSLVLAGTNEQFF
TRBV18	14	TRBJ2-7	CASSPTGGSGEQYF
TRBV11-2	15	TRBJ1-2	CASSLVQGGYDGYTF
TRBV7-9	12	TRBJ1-1	CASSSGGVWTFF
TRBV19	15	TRBJ2-4	CASSQAGGPLNIQYF
TRBV27	17	TRBJ2-5	CASSLFGGLADPQTQYF
TRBV6-1	15	TRBJ2-1	CASSVRLAGYNEQFF
TRBV27	14	TRBJ2-3	CASSYQGGEDTQYF
TRBV27	15	TRBJ2-7	CASSSPGTGYYEQYF
TRBV14	17	TRBJ2-7	CASSSTGTGGPFYEQYF
TRBV30	15	TRBJ2-3	CAWSVPGAGTDTQYF
TRBV6-6	16	TRBJ1-5	CASTIQVSRLNQPQHF
TRBV11-2	12	TRBJ2-7	CASSSGLYEQYF
TRBV4-1	13	TRBJ2-7	CASSLRDSYEQYF
TRBV7-9	15	TRBJ1-1	CASSLGTGREPEAFF
TRBV5-6	11	TRBJ2-7	CASSVLGEQYF
TRBV6-5	15	TRBJ1-1	CASSRHQEVNTEAFF
TRBV29-1	12	TRBJ1-1	CSVTGTEAEAFF
TRBV27	15	NA	CASSLSGQGTSEQYF
TRBV5-4	12	TRBJ2-3	CASSWGTDTQYF
TRBV5-1	16	TRBJ2-2	CASSLGSGGYTGELFF
TRBV11-2	16	TRBJ2-5	CASSLPRGGTQETQYF
TRBV9	16	TRBJ2-1	CASSVPGNGTYNEQFF
TRBV19	16	TRBJ1-4	CASSRTGTELYEKLFF
TRBV29-1	13	TRBJ1-1	CSVLTGEVAEAFF
TRBV11-2	12	TRBJ2-7	CASSLEGLEQYF
TRBV4-1	12	TRBJ1-1	CAASGAGTEAFF
TRBV9	12	TRBJ2-7	CASSPNSGRQYF
TRBV6-1	14	TRBJ2-7	CASSFLGEGAEQYF